A single sample is the source of the 25 T cell receptor beta chains below, sequenced in a study of shared clonotypes between healthy human individuals. Clones were sequenced by immunoSEQ multiplex PCR, and TCRdb holds only the in-frame ones, with some missing. The sample has 2 million to 2.5 million clones, around 92% seen once. The sample was naive CD4+ T cells from PBMCs. Noted subset: CD45RA+ positively selected. Every receptor here comes from a young man in good health. Some clones in this sample may be carry-over from other donors' samples.

The chain is built from TRBV28 and TRBJ2-5; no reliable D call. This CDR3 has 18 residues. Per germline, CDR1 MDHEN and CDR2 SYDVKM. Trimming left V 8 bases short and J 0 bases short, with 25 bases between. CDR3 DNA sequence: TGTGCCAGCTCATCACTACCGGGCCAAAGCATGTACCAAGAGACCCAGTACTTC. Amino acid sequence: CASSSLPGQSMYQETQYF.

V usage is TRBV21-1 and J usage is TRBJ2-4; TRBD2, the D gene given by the table, was not confirmed from the DNA. TRBV21-1 is an annotated pseudogene. This CDR3 contains 19 residues. The CDR3 nucleotides are TGTGCCAGCAGCTCCCCTTGGACTAGCGGAAGTCTGGCCAAAAACATTCAGTACTTC. Translated: CASSSPWTSGSLAKNIQYF.

This chain links TRBV6-1 with TRBJ1-5; TRBD1 might be the D (5 bases). The V gene lost 7 bases and the J gene lost 0 bases, with 13 bases spanning the gap. Germline assignment: CDR1 MNHNS and CDR2 SASEGT. The CDR3 is 15 residues long. CDR3 in amino acids: CASKWQGGSNQPQHF. In DNA, the CDR3 is TGTGCCAGCAAATGGCAGGGCGGTAGCAATCAGCCCCAGCATTTT.

This chain uses TRBV18 with TRBJ2-2; no reliable D call. The CDR3 has 17 residues. CDR1 is KGHSH and CDR2 is LQKENI in the germline V gene. The germline V and J ends were trimmed by 2 bases and 4 bases, with 17 bases remaining between them. The CDR3 bases are TGTGCCAGCTCACCATCATCCACGGGCAGGAGCACCGGGGAGCTGTTTTTT. Protein product: CASSPSSTGRSTGELFF.

In regard to this clone: Other DNA sequences in the sample encode the same CDR3. This chain uses TRBV29-1 with TRBJ2-3; D perhaps matches TRBD2 (5 bases). Trimming cost V 6 bases and J 1 base, with 8 bases left between them. This CDR3 spans 12 amino acids. In germline, CDR1 is SQVTM, CDR2 ANQGSEA. The CDR3 nucleotides are TGCAGCGTCGTTAGCGGCACAGATACGCAGTATTTT. Protein: CSVVSGTDTQYF.

Only one count was recorded for this clone. The rearrangement uses TRBV2 and TRBJ1-6; TRBD1 aligns across 12 bases. In germline, CDR1 is SNHLY, CDR2 FYNNEI. Trimming took 7 bases from V and 9 from J; bases not matched to a gene: 4. This CDR3 has 14 residues. The CDR3 sequence: CASTPGQGASPLHF. In DNA, the CDR3 is TGTGCCAGCACTCCGGGACAGGGGGCTTCACCCCTCCACTTT.

J is TRBJ1-1 and V is TRBV5-4, with D possibly matching TRBD1 (6 bases). Germline CDR1 reads SGHNT; CDR2 reads YYREEE (reference sequence). The CDR3 runs to 17 residues. With 0 bases removed from V and 0 bases from J, the gap between germline ends came to 15 bases. The CDR3 loop reads CASSLVLTGQLNTEAFF. DNA for the CDR3: TGTGCCAGCAGCTTGGTATTAACCGGACAGCTGAACACTGAAGCTTTCTTT.

The J gene is TRBJ2-3, the V gene TRBV9; D uncertain. CDR3 size: 12 residues. The V end lost 3 bases, the J end lost 10 bases, and 12 bases lay between the germline ends. Germline V gives CDR1 SGDLS, CDR2 YYNGEE. This chain's CDR3 is CASSGLFGAQYF. CDR3 nucleotides: TGTGCCAGCAGCGGCCTTTTCGGTGCGCAGTATTTT.

This chain connects TRBV6-1 to TRBJ2-3, with a tentative D call TRBD2 (7 bases). From germline, CDR1 is MNHNS and CDR2 SASEGT. V gave up 5 bases and J gave up 5 bases, with 14 bases separating them. The CDR3 is 14 amino acids. The CDR3 spells CASSHGGHKDTQYF. The CDR3 DNA is TGTGCCAGCAGTCACGGGGGGCATAAAGATACGCAGTATTTT.

V is TRBV5-6 and J is TRBJ2-6; D unclear. V lost 0 bases and J 0 bases, leaving 7 bases between the germline ends. The CDR3 is 16 residues long. CDR1 and CDR2 from the germline V gene are SGHDT and YYEEEE. CDR3: CASSLGLSSGANVLTF. The CDR3 DNA follows: TGTGCCAGCAGCTTGGGACTGTCCTCTGGGGCCAACGTCCTGACTTTC.

The chain joins TRBV6-5 to TRBJ2-7, with 10 bases fitting TRBD1. This CDR3 has 12 residues. Germline loops: CDR1 MNHEY, CDR2 SVGAGI. The J segment lost 6 bases and the V segment lost 5 bases, leaving 1 base of the junction unmatched. The CDR3 loop reads CASSRQGAEQYF. The CDR3 nucleotides are TGTGCCAGCAGTCGACAGGGGGCCGAGCAGTACTTC.

The gene calls are TRBV6-1 and TRBJ2-3; no definite D call. V was clipped by 4 bases and J by 2 bases, with 13 bases between them. CDR1 MNHNS and CDR2 SASEGT come from the germline V gene. CDR3 length: 15 amino acids. As DNA, the CDR3 is TGTGCCAGCAGTGCCTCGGAACTCCTCACAGATACGCAGTATTTT. This encodes CASSASELLTDTQYF.

This clone appeared a few times. The chain couples TRBV30 to TRBJ1-5, with 9 positions matching TRBD1. J gave up 7 bases and V 5 bases, and 6 bases lay outside the gene matches. CDR3 length: 13 amino acids. Per the germline V gene, CDR1 is GTSNPN and CDR2 is SVGIG (reference sequence). CDR3 DNA: TGTGCCTGGTGTACAGGGGGCGGGCAGCCCCAGCATTTT. It encodes CAWCTGGGQPQHF.

The chain recombines TRBV6-4 with TRBJ2-6; tentatively, D is TRBD2 (5 bases). This CDR3 comprises 16 residues. Germline V gene data show CDR1 as MRHNA and CDR2 as SNTAGT. The ends were cut back, 8 bases at V and 6 bases at J, with 20 bases in the middle. The CDR3 sequence: CASPAERPRQANVLTF. The CDR3 DNA reads as TGTGCCAGCCCGGCGGAGCGGCCTCGACAGGCCAACGTCCTGACTTTC.

The chain recombines TRBV7-9 with TRBJ2-3; 10 bases fit TRBD2. Germline V gene sequence: CDR1 SEHNR, CDR2 FQNEAQ (reference sequence). CDR3 length: 16 residues. V lost 7 bases, J lost 4 bases, and 11 bases stayed unmatched. The CDR3 spells CASTSFSGRSPDTQYF. The CDR3, as DNA: TGTGCCAGCACCTCGTTTAGCGGGAGGAGCCCAGATACGCAGTATTTT.

Regarding this clone: Additional DNA sequences in this sample encode the identical CDR3. This chain links TRBV28 with TRBJ1-5; 7 bases are a match to TRBD1. V was clipped by 3 bases and J by 1 base; unmatched bases: 3. Germline assignment: CDR1 MDHEN and CDR2 SYDVKM. The CDR3 is made up of 15 amino acids. The CDR3 DNA reads TGTGCCAGCAGTTTGCCAGGGGGGAGCAATCAGCCCCAGCATTTT. This gives the protein CASSLPGGSNQPQHF. The full variable domain, its missing parts supplied by reference TRBV28 and TRBJ1-5, is DVKVTQSSRYLVKRTGEKVFLECVQDMDHENMFWYRQDPGLGLRLIYFSYDVKMKEKGDIPEGYSVSREKKERFSLILESASTNQTSMYLCASSLPGGSNQPQHFGDGTRLSIL.

The chain has TRBV16 and TRBJ1-4; unclear D gene. The CDR3 is 13 amino acids. V was shortened by 4 bases and J by 8 bases, with 11 bases between the two germline ends. Germline lookup yields CDR1 KGHSY and CDR2 FQNENV. In DNA, the CDR3 is TGTGCCAGCAGCCCCCTTGCAATGGAAAAACTGTTTTTT. As protein: CASSPLAMEKLFF.

The CDR3 DNA is TGTGCCAGCAGTTACTCGATAGCCCAAGTCTACAATGAGCAGTTCTTC. Translated: CASSYSIAQVYNEQFF. The chain employs TRBV6-5 and TRBJ2-1; D unclear. The ends were cut back, 0 bases at V and 3 bases at J, with 12 bases in the middle. CDR1 and CDR2 from the germline V gene are MNHEY and SVGAGI. CDR3 size: 16 residues.

This clone was observed once. The germline gene is not matched at one end of the junction; a read error may be the cause. The V and J genes are TRBV11-3 and TRBJ2-7; no clear D gene. CDR3 size: 13 residues. The germline V gene encodes CDR1 SGHNT and CDR2 YENEEA. The CDR3 DNA is TGTGCCAGCAGCTTAGTTCCCGGGCTCGAGCAGTGCTTC. This encodes CASSLVPGLEQCF. Full variable domain (rest looked up from reference TRBV11-3 and TRBJ2-7): EAGVVQSPRYKIIEKKQPVAFWCNPISGHNTLYWYLQNLGQGPELLIRYENEEAVDDSQLPKDRFSAERLKGVDSTLKIQPAELGDSAVYLCASSLVPGLEQCFGPGTRLTVT.

The chain employs TRBV7-2 and TRBJ2-3; 12 positions agree with TRBD2. Trimming took 2 bases from V and 2 from J; bases not matched to a gene: 5. The germline V gene encodes CDR1 SGHTA and CDR2 FQGNSA. This CDR3 contains 17 residues. The CDR3 spells CASSLSTSGRATDTQYF. Written as DNA, the CDR3 is TGTGCCAGCAGCTTATCGACTAGCGGGAGAGCCACAGATACGCAGTATTTT.

In this sample, this clone turned up once. The chain employs TRBV4-1 and TRBJ2-1; 8 nucleotides align to TRBD2. Trimming removed 4 bases from V and 4 bases from J; junction bases left unmatched: 9. Germline values: CDR1 MGHRA, CDR2 YSYEKL. The CDR3 covers 16 residues. The CDR3 protein is CASSLQTSGAYNEQFF. In DNA, the CDR3 is TGCGCCAGCAGCCTTCAAACTAGCGGAGCTTACAATGAGCAGTTCTTC.

This clone was detected only once. The chain uses TRBV5-1 and TRBJ1-5; D is unresolved. The CDR3 is 14 residues long. Germline-derived CDR1 and CDR2 are SGHRS and YFSETQ. Trimming took 5 bases from V and 0 from J, leaving 9 bases between them. CDR3 sequence (DNA): TGCGCCAGCAGTCTTGGTGCTAGCAATCAGCCCCAGCATTTT. It is translated as CASSLGASNQPQHF.

This clone was seen a single time. The chain uses TRBV5-6 and TRBJ1-4; no clear D. V was shortened by 2 bases and J by 7 bases, with 12 bases between the two germline ends. The CDR3 runs 14 residues. The V gene's germline CDR1 is SGHDT and CDR2 YYEEEE. This chain's CDR3 is CASSFFRQTEKLFF. The CDR3 DNA reads as TGTGCCAGCAGCTTTTTTCGCCAAACTGAAAAACTGTTTTTT.

The chain couples TRBV7-2 to TRBJ2-1; D is uncertain. There are 14 residues in the CDR3. V dropped 3 bases and J dropped 10 bases, with 16 bases sitting between them. Germline assignment: CDR1 SGHTA and CDR2 FQGNSA. The CDR3 protein is CASSFPNRLAEQFF. Here the CDR3 DNA reads TGTGCCAGCAGCTTCCCGAACCGACTGGCCGAGCAGTTCTTC.

This clone appeared a few times. The J gene is TRBJ2-5, the V gene TRBV2; D possibly corresponds to TRBD1 (6 bases). Deletions cut 4 bases from V and 4 bases from J, with 10 bases between. Germline-derived CDR1 and CDR2 are SNHLY and FYNNEI. This CDR3 is 13 amino acids long. The CDR3 protein is CASSGGLSETQYF. The DNA of the CDR3 is TGTGCCAGCAGTGGGGGGCTCTCAGAGACCCAGTACTTC.